The source of this T cell receptor (beta chain) is a study of blood T cell repertoires in COVID-19. Turning to the study itself: Samples representing acute and convalescent COVID-19 were sourced from the United States, Italy and Spain. PBMCs, B-cell-depleted T cells, or T cells provided the cDNA or gDNA that made up the material.

Germline CDR1 MGHRA, CDR2 YSYEKL. The CDR3 length is 17 residues. After removal of 0 bases from V and 2 bases from J, the junction contained 8 bases not matched to a gene. Each participant's cohort was designated according to participant-reported clinical history. Donors in Cohort 3 who had recovered were those with two negative PCRs, healthcare professional clearance, or resolution of their symptoms. TCRdb's table, derived via immunoSEQ multiplex PCR, lists solely in-frame clones and lacks some. The sample shows roughly 160,000 clones, about four fifths of them seen only once. The sequencing input was PBMCs or T cells enriched from blood (not recorded which). The clonotype comes from a woman aged 55-69 years who had recovered from COVID-19. This rearrangement joins TRBV4-1 to TRBJ1-1; TRBD1 matches at 8 bases. The CDR3 is CASSQEVAPGGNTEAFF. The DNA of the CDR3 is TGCGCCAGCAGCCAAGAAGTCGCCCCAGGGGGCAACACTGAAGCTTTCTTT.